This T cell receptor beta chain is drawn from a study of regulatory T cells in long-lasting Graves disease. Investigators prepared the TCR beta libraries by applying iRepertoire HTBI primers and Arm-PCR of CDR3 regions. MiXCR, run by TCRdb on the multiplex PCR reads, gives a single entry per CDR3 protein. The sample has roughly 350,000 distinct CDR3 sequences; around 16% are singletons. This clonotype was counted only a few times. Germline V gene data show CDR1 as DFQATT and CDR2 as SNEGSKA (reference sequence). Trimming shortened V by 2 bases and J by 5 bases, and 12 bases separated the two germline ends. This CDR3 is 14 amino acids long. Time point indicated: newly diagnosed GD, antithyroid drugs for less than 3 months. Following extraction of RNA from PBMCs, that RNA was used to make the TCR library. These data were also reused for a study on T cells in Graves' hyperthyroidism and ophthalmopathy.

The source material was peripheral blood mononuclear cells (PBMCs), sampled at new diagnosis, from a patient treated with antithyroid drugs. The chain links TRBV20-1 to TRBJ1-4; D unclear. The clonotype was recovered from a woman between 18 and 30 years old with Graves disease. The DNA of the CDR3 is TGCAGTGCTAGAATCGGGAACTCCAATGAAAAACTGTTTTTT. Protein product: CSARIGNSNEKLFF.